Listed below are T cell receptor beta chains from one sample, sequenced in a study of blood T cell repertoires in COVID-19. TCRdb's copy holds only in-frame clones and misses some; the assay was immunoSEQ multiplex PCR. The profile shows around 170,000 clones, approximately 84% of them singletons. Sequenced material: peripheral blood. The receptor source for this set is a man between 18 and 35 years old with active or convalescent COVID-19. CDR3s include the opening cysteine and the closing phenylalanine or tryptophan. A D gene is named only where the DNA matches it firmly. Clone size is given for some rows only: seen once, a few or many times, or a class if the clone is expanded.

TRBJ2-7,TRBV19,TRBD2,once,TGTGCCAGTAACCCTAGCGGGAGTTCCTACGAGCAGTACTTC,CASNPSGSSYEQYF
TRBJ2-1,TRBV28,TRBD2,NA,TGTGCCAGCAGTTTACAGACTAGCGGGAGTGATGATGAGCAGTTCTTC,CASSLQTSGSDDEQFF
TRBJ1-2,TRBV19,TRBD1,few,TGTGCCAGTAGTCGGACAGGGGAAGTTAGCTACACCTTC,CASSRTGEVSYTF
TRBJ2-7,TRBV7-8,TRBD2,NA,TGTGCCAGCAGCTCCCCGTTTAGCGGGGAGGCTCGGTACGAGCAGTACTTC,CASSSPFSGEARYEQYF
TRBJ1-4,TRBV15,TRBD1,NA,TGTGCCACCAGCAGGGTTACAGGGGCAACTAATGAAAAACTGTTTTTT,CATSRVTGATNEKLFF
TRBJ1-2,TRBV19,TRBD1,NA,TGTGCCAGTAGTAGGGAGGTCGGGACAGGATCCTCCTATGGCTACACCTTC,CASSREVGTGSSYGYTF
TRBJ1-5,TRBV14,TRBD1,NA,TGTGCCAGCAGCCAATCCACAGGGGCAGGACAGCCCCAGCATTTT,CASSQSTGAGQPQHF
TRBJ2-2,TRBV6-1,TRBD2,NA,TGTGCCAGCAGTGCCGGTTCCGGGACTATGAACACCGGGGAGCTGTTTTTT,CASSAGSGTMNTGELFF
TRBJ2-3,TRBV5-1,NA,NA,TGCGCCAGCAGCTTTGGAAAGAAGAGCGGAGCTAGCACAGATACGCAGTATTTT,CASSFGKKSGASTDTQYF
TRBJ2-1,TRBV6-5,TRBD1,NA,TGTGCCAGCAGTTACGCAGGGGGCTCCTACAATGAGCAGTTCTTC,CASSYAGGSYNEQFF
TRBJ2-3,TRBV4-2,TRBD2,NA,TGTGCCAGCAGCCCCCGCGGGGGGGCGCTTTATACGCAGTATTTT,CASSPRGGALYTQYF
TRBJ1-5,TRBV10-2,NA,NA,TGCGCCAGCAGTGAGTCCGGGAGAAGCAATCAGCCCCAGCATTTT,CASSESGRSNQPQHF
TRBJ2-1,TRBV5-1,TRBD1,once,TGCGCCAGCAGCTACGCGCGACAGGGATACAATGAGCAGTTCTTC,CASSYARQGYNEQFF
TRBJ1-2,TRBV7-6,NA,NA,TGTGCCAGCAGCTTAGGGCCGGTCGAGGGCTATGGCTACACCTTC,CASSLGPVEGYGYTF
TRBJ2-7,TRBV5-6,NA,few,TGTGCCAGCAGCTTACAGGGCGAGCAGTACTTC,CASSLQGEQYF
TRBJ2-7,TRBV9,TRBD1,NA,TGTGCCAGCAGCCCGGGACAGCACTCCTACGAGCAGTACTTC,CASSPGQHSYEQYF
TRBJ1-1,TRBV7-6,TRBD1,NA,TGTGCCAGCAGCTTAGGCGAGGGACAGGGCTCCAGCACTGAAGCTTTCTTT,CASSLGEGQGSSTEAFF
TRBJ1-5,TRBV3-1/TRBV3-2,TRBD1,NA,TGTGCCAGCAGCCTTAGACAGGGTGGCCAGCCCCAGCATTTT,CASSLRQGGQPQHF
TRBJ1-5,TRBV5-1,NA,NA,TGCGCCAGCAGCCTGGGACCCGGGGGGCCCCAGCATTTT,CASSLGPGGPQHF
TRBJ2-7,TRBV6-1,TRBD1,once,TGTGCCAGTCTTCGGGGACAGGGAGCCTACGAGCAGTACTTC,CASLRGQGAYEQYF
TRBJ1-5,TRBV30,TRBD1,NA,TGTGCCTGGGGCCCCACAGGGGGTAATCAGCCCCAGCATTTT,CAWGPTGGNQPQHF
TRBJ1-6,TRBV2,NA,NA,TGTGCCAGCAGATTGCCTCGAGCCACCTATAATTCACCCCTCCACTTT,CASRLPRATYNSPLHF
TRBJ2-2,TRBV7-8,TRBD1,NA,TGTGCCAGCAGCCATTGGGACAGGGGGACCGGGGAGCTGTTTTTT,CASSHWDRGTGELFF
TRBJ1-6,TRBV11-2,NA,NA,TGTGCCAGCACCCGAGAGGTGGCAGCAAATTCACCCCTCCACTTT,CASTREVAANSPLHF
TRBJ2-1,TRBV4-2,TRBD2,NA,TGTGCCAGCAGCCAAAGGGGGTGGACACTAGCGGGGGAGCACAATGAGCAGTTCTTC,CASSQRGWTLAGEHNEQFF
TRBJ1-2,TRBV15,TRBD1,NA,TGTGCCACCAGCAGAGGCCTACAGGGGAACTATGGCTACACCTTC,CATSRGLQGNYGYTF
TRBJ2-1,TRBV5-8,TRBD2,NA,TGTGCCAGCAGCTTGGGACTAGCGGGAGGGCCAATTGGCAATGAGCAGTTCTTC,CASSLGLAGGPIGNEQFF
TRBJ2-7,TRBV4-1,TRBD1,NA,TGCGCCAGCACCGCATCCGGGACAGGGAGCTCCTACGAGCAGTACTTC,CASTASGTGSSYEQYF
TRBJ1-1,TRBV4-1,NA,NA,TGCGCCAGCAGCCAAGTGGGCAGGAACACTGAAGCTTTCTTT,CASSQVGRNTEAFF
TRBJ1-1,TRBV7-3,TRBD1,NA,TGTGCCAGCAAGATGGGACAGGGGTTTGAAGCTTTCTTT,CASKMGQGFEAFF
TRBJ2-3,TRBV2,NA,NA,TGTGCCAGCAGTGATCAGGGAATAGTGACAGATACGCAGTATTTT,CASSDQGIVTDTQYF
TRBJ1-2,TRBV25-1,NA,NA,TGTGCCAGCAGTGAAGCAGGCGTAGGATTCGATGGCTACACCTTC,CASSEAGVGFDGYTF
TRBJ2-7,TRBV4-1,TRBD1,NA,TGCGCCAGCAGCTTAGACAGGGGAAACTACGAGCAGTACTTC,CASSLDRGNYEQYF
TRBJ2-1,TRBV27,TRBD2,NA,TGTGCCAGCACCTTCGGACTAGCGGGAGGAGTGCAGTTCTTC,CASTFGLAGGVQFF
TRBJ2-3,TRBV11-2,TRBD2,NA,TGTGCCAGCAGCTTACTAGCGGGAGGAGTTGGAGATACGCAGTATTTT,CASSLLAGGVGDTQYF
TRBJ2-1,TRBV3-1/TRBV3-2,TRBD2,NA,TGTGCCAGCAGCCGCGGGGGGTCCTACAATGAGCAGTTCTTC,CASSRGGSYNEQFF
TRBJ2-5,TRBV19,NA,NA,TGTGCCAGTAGTCGGGCAGGGACTCAAGAGACCCAGTACTTC,CASSRAGTQETQYF
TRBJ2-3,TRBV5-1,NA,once,TGCGCCAGCAGCTTGAGGGAGTCCCCAGATACGCAGTATTTT,CASSLRESPDTQYF
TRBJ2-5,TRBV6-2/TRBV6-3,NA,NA,TGTGCCAGCAGTAAGGGGGAGACCCAGTACTTC,CASSKGETQYF
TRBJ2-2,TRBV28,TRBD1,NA,TGTGCCAGCAGAATACAGGGGTCGGGGGAGCTGTTTTTT,CASRIQGSGELFF
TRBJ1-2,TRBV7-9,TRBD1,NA,TGTGCCAGCAGCAAACGACAGGGAATCGGTCGTGATATCCTCACGCTTGATGGCTACACCTTC,CASSKRQGIGRDILTLDGYTF
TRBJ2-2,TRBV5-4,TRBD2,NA,TGTGCCAGCAGCCGGACTAGCGGGAGGCCCGGGGAGCTGTTTTTT,CASSRTSGRPGELFF
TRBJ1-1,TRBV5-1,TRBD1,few,TGCGCCAGCAGCTCCGGGACAGAGGCTTATCCAGCTTTCTTT,CASSSGTEAYPAFF